The next 28 T cell receptor beta chains were all read from a single sample in a study of blood T cells in healthy people across ages. Together with a sample-barcoded 5' primer, a J-beta primer mix was included in a second PCR lasting about 6 to 11 cycles. From the 5' RACE reads, TCRdb called clonotypes with MiXCR, one entry per CDR3 protein. The sample lists hundreds of thousands of distinct CDR3 sequences; around 45% were seen once. Input material: blood. The receptors stem from a woman aged 55-70 years in good health.

The V gene is TRBV12-3 or TRBV12-4, the J gene TRBJ2-3, with 14 bases fitting TRBD2. Trimming cost V 4 bases and J 6 bases; bases outside gene matches: 15. The CDR3 is 19 amino acids. CDR3 in DNA: TGTGCCAGCAGTTCCTCGATGGGACTAGCGGGAGAAGGGGTGGATACGCAGTATTTT. Its protein is CASSSSMGLAGEGVDTQYF.

DNA of the CDR3: TGTGCCAGCAGTGGGAACAGGGGCACTGAAGCTTTCTTT. Residues: CASSGNRGTEAFF. The chain couples TRBV6-4 to TRBJ1-1; TRBD1 matches at 7 bases. The CDR3 covers 13 residues. Germline-derived CDR1 and CDR2 are MRHNA and SNTAGT. V gave up 4 bases and J gave up 4 bases; unmatched junction bases: 3.

V is TRBV20-1 and J is TRBJ1-5; D is possibly TRBD1 (6 bases). The germline V gene encodes CDR1 DFQATT and CDR2 SNEGSKA (reference sequence). Trimming stripped 0 bases from V and 2 bases from J, with 8 bases between. The CDR3 spans 14 residues. DNA for the CDR3: TGCAGTGCTAGAGACCGGACAGGCAATCAGCCCCAGCATTTT. Amino acid sequence: CSARDRTGNQPQHF.

This clonotype turned up a few times. The V gene is TRBV7-3, the J gene TRBJ2-1; the match to TRBD2 covers 7 bases. Germline CDR1 is SGHTA and CDR2 is FQGTGA. J was trimmed by 0 bases and V by 6 bases; bases with no gene match: 5. The CDR3 runs to 15 residues. The CDR3 spells CASSPTSVSYNEQFF. The CDR3 region has the DNA TGTGCCAGCAGTCCTACTAGCGTCTCCTACAATGAGCAGTTCTTC.

This chain uses TRBV6-2 or TRBV6-3 with TRBJ2-3, with D unclear. Trimming left V 1 base short and J 3 bases short, with 20 bases between. The length of the CDR3 is 18 residues. The V gene's germline CDR1 is MNHEY and CDR2 SVGEGT. CDR3 loop: CASSYLFGTEERTDTQYF. CDR3 bases: TGTGCCAGCAGTTACTTATTCGGCACTGAGGAGCGTACAGATACGCAGTATTTT.

This chain uses TRBV28 with TRBJ1-2; a possible D gene is TRBD1 (5 bases). Germline CDR1 and CDR2: MDHEN and SYDVKM. The CDR3 loop spans 14 amino acids. V was cut by 8 bases and J by 8 bases, with 21 bases left in between. CDR3 protein: CASLAGTQYRGYTF. Here the CDR3 DNA reads TGTGCCAGCCTAGCCGGGACTCAATATCGGGGCTACACCTTC.

This chain joins TRBV6-2 or TRBV6-3 and TRBJ2-5, with 10 bases aligning to TRBD1. J gave up 5 bases and V 6 bases, and 12 bases lay outside the gene matches. The CDR3 loop spans 16 amino acids. Germline loops: CDR1 MNHEY, CDR2 SVGEGT. In nucleotides, the CDR3 is TGTGCCAGCAGACCAAGGACAGGGGGTGAAGGGGAGACCCAGTACTTC. This translates into CASRPRTGGEGETQYF.

V gene TRBV20-1 combines with J gene TRBJ2-1, with D possibly matching TRBD2 (6 bases). This CDR3 has 16 amino acids. V gave up 5 bases and J gave up 1 base, with 18 bases separating them. The germline V gene has CDR1 DFQATT and CDR2 SNEGSKA (reference sequence). CDR3 nucleotides: TGCAGTGCTGAACCGGGACTCAAGGGGTCCTACAATGAGCAGTTCTTC. Translating it yields CSAEPGLKGSYNEQFF.

In this sample, this clonotype turned up many times. The chain couples TRBV27 to TRBJ2-7; D is undetermined. Germline CDR1 MNHEY, CDR2 SMNVEV (reference sequence). Trimming stripped 4 bases from V and 4 bases from J, with 17 bases between. The CDR3 has 15 amino acids. The CDR3 sequence is CASSSPDRAAYEQYF. CDR3 nucleotides: TGTGCCAGCAGTTCTCCGGACCGGGCGGCTTACGAGCAGTACTTC.

The chain is built from TRBV7-2 and TRBJ1-6; 10 nucleotides align to TRBD1. Trimming at V came to 1 base and at J to 0 bases, leaving 0 bases not matched to a gene. The CDR3 is 17 residues long. Per germline, CDR1 SGHTA and CDR2 FQGNSA. The CDR3 DNA follows: TGTGCCAGCAGCTTAGGGGACAGGGGCTCCTATAATTCACCCCTCCACTTT. This sequence encodes CASSLGDRGSYNSPLHF.

The gene calls are TRBV9 and TRBJ2-1; D possibly corresponds to TRBD2 (6 bases). This CDR3 has 16 amino acids. The germline CDR1 and CDR2 sequences are SGDLS and YYNGEE. Trimming removed 1 base from V and 2 bases from J, with 13 bases in between. The CDR3: CASSVTAGLAYNEQFF. For the CDR3, the DNA is TGTGCCAGCAGCGTAACGGCGGGACTCGCCTACAATGAGCAGTTCTTC.

This clonotype came up a few times. CDR3 bases: TGTGCCAGCAGCGTAGACCCGGGAGGGCCAGGAGATACGCAGTATTTT. Protein product: CASSVDPGGPGDTQYF. This chain links TRBV9 with TRBJ2-3; 8 bases align to TRBD2. CDR3 length: 16 amino acids. V shed 0 bases and J 5 bases; nucleotides not matched to a gene: 8. The germline CDR1 and CDR2 sequences are SGDLS and YYNGEE.

The sample holds many counts of this clonotype. This chain connects TRBV9 to TRBJ2-5; D remains ambiguous. The germline V and J ends were trimmed by 4 bases and 1 base, with 11 bases remaining between them. The CDR3 loop spans 14 amino acids. CDR1 is SGDLS, CDR2 YYNGEE, per germline. This chain's CDR3 is CASSTRPSQETQYF. As DNA, the CDR3 is TGTGCCAGCAGCACCCGACCGAGCCAAGAGACCCAGTACTTC.

This clonotype was seen a handful of times. This chain connects TRBV20-1 to TRBJ2-5; D is ambiguous. Trimming removed 0 bases from V and 0 bases from J, with 2 bases in between. Germline V gene data show CDR1 as DFQATT and CDR2 as SNEGSKA (reference sequence). The CDR3 is made up of 12 amino acids. CDR3 sequence: CSARENQETQYF. CDR3 bases: TGCAGTGCTAGAGAAAACCAAGAGACCCAGTACTTC.

The chain combines TRBV7-2 with TRBJ2-1, with 11 bases that match TRBD2. The junction had 12 bases not matched to a gene; V was cut back by 5 bases and J by 9 bases. CDR3 length: 16 amino acids. Germline CDR1 reads SGHTA; CDR2 reads FQGNSA. The CDR3 region is CASSPEVGLAGGEQFF. The CDR3 DNA follows: TGTGCCAGCAGCCCCGAGGTTGGGCTAGCGGGGGGTGAGCAGTTCTTC.

This chain links TRBV7-2 with TRBJ2-7; 8 nucleotides line up with TRBD1. The CDR3 runs 15 residues. Germline V gives CDR1 SGHTA, CDR2 FQGNSA. V was clipped by 2 bases and J by 2 bases; unmatched bases: 5. The CDR3 DNA is TGTGCCAGCAGCTTAAACAGGGGGAGCCCCTACGAGCAGTACTTC. Protein product: CASSLNRGSPYEQYF.

This clonotype was seen a handful of times. CDR3 nucleotides: TGCAGCGTTGTGGGCAGCCTGAACACTGAAGCTTTCTTT. Translated, it gives CSVVGSLNTEAFF. V is TRBV29-1 and J is TRBJ1-1; D is ambiguous. V lost 4 bases, J lost 0 bases, and 9 bases lay in between. There are 13 residues in the CDR3. In germline, CDR1 is SQVTM, CDR2 ANQGSEA.

The chain is built from TRBV20-1 and TRBJ2-7, with no clear D. The CDR3 runs to 15 residues. Germline loops: CDR1 DFQATT, CDR2 SNEGSKA (reference sequence). V was shortened by 3 bases and J by 4 bases, with 19 bases between the two germline ends. CDR3 sequence (DNA): TGCAGTGCTAGTAATCCGTCGGTATCTCGTTACGAGCAGTACTTC. It yields the protein CSASNPSVSRYEQYF.

The chain carries TRBV15 and TRBJ2-5; the D gene is possibly TRBD1 (5 bases). The end of the DNA aligns better with TRBJ2-7, so the J call may be wrong. Germline CDR1 is LNHNV and CDR2 is YYDKDF (reference sequence). This CDR3 is built from 16 residues. The CDR3 is CATSRDRQGLSYEQYF. DNA for the CDR3: TGTGCCACCAGCAGAGATAGGCAGGGTTTGTCCTACGAGCAGTACTTC.

The genes are TRBV29-1 and TRBJ1-2, with TRBD1 matching over 7 bases. The CDR3 is made up of 14 amino acids. Germline V gives CDR1 SQVTM, CDR2 ANQGSEA. V gave up 4 bases and J gave up 4 bases; unmatched junction bases: 9. CDR3 coding DNA: TGCAGCGTTGGCTTAGCCTCAGGGGGCTATGGCTACACCTTC. It translates to CSVGLASGGYGYTF.

The V and J genes are TRBV4-3 and TRBJ1-2; the D is unclear. Trimming cost V 3 bases and J 4 bases, with 18 bases left between them. CDR1 is LGHNA and CDR2 is YSLEER in the germline V gene. The CDR3 spans 16 residues. CDR3 DNA sequence: TGCGCCAGCAGCCAGGAGAATAGCCCAAACCTCTATGGCTACACCTTC. Its protein product is CASSQENSPNLYGYTF.

The J gene is TRBJ2-1, the V gene TRBV29-1, with TRBD1 matching over 7 bases. The CDR3 is made up of 13 amino acids. J was trimmed by 6 bases and V by 8 bases; bases with no gene match: 10. Germline loops: CDR1 SQVTM, CDR2 ANQGSEA. For the CDR3, the DNA is TGCAGCACTCGACAGGGTTGGGTCAATGAGCAGTTCTTC. As protein: CSTRQGWVNEQFF.

As for this clonotype: A much bigger clone sits one base away, suggesting this may be a read error. This rearrangement joins TRBV28 to TRBJ2-7; D is possibly TRBD2 (6 bases). The CDR3 has 14 residues. V was shortened by 7 bases and J by 0 bases, with 13 bases between the two germline ends. CDR1 and CDR2 from the germline V gene are MDHEN and SYDVKM. CDR3 region: CASMGGTLSYEQYF. As DNA, the CDR3 is TGTGCCAGCATGGGCGGGACTCTCTCCTACGAGCAGTACTTC.

V and J are TRBV18 and TRBJ1-2; tentatively, D is TRBD1 (5 bases). This CDR3 comprises 16 residues. V gave up 3 bases and J gave up 6 bases, with 20 bases separating them. Germline V gene lookup returns CDR1 KGHSH and CDR2 LQKENI. CDR3 loop: CASSPRSIRGWDGYTF. The CDR3 nucleotides read TGTGCCAGCTCACCCAGGAGTATACGGGGCTGGGATGGCTACACCTTC.

This clonotype showed up just a few times. This chain connects TRBV5-1 to TRBJ2-2; 7 bases are a match to TRBD1. This CDR3 contains 17 residues. The germline gives CDR1 SGHRS, CDR2 YFSETQ. Unmatched junction bases numbered 10, after V lost 4 bases and J lost 1 base. DNA for the CDR3: TGCGCCAGCAGCCCTATTTCACGACAGGGGAACACCGGGGAGCTGTTTTTT. Translating gives CASSPISRQGNTGELFF.

This clonotype is a singleton in its sample. The chain has TRBV5-4 and TRBJ1-5; 10 positions match TRBD1. Germline V lookup: CDR1 SGHNT, CDR2 YYREEE (reference sequence). The CDR3 covers 14 residues. J was trimmed by 7 bases and V by 5 bases; bases with no gene match: 6. CDR3 region: CASSADRGAQPQHF. The CDR3 coding sequence is TGTGCCAGCAGTGCGGACAGGGGGGCCCAGCCCCAGCATTTT.

The chain couples TRBV7-9 to TRBJ2-4; a weak D match, TRBD1 (6 bases). The CDR3 is 15 residues long. Trimming stripped 4 bases from V and 0 bases from J, with 10 bases between. Germline V CDR1 and CDR2: SEHNR, FQNEAQ (reference sequence). For the CDR3, the DNA is TGTGCCAGCAGCTCAGGGGAGTTAGCCAAAAACATTCAGTACTTC. Translating gives CASSSGELAKNIQYF.

This clonotype has only a few counts. The chain couples TRBV4-3 to TRBJ2-4; TRBD2 matches 9 bases. The length of the CDR3 is 15 residues. The germline V gene has CDR1 LGHNA and CDR2 YSLEER. V dropped 1 base and J dropped 13; count of bases not matched to a gene: 11. DNA of the CDR3: TGCGCCAGCAGCCAAGGGGTTAGCGGGAGCAATGAGCAGTACTTC. This encodes CASSQGVSGSNEQYF.